Listed below are T cell receptor beta chains from one sample, sequenced in a study of Ad26.COV2.S vaccination and SARS-CoV-2 variants. Profiled with immunoSEQ multiplex PCR; TCRdb holds only in-frame clones, not every one. The sample lists fewer than 400,000 clones, roughly 84% occurring once. The material sequenced was peripheral blood, taken in a trial of Ad26.COV2.S vaccine versus placebo. The receptors come from a person between 18 and 60 years old who received the Ad26.COV2.S COVID-19 vaccine or a placebo. The CDR3 runs from the conserved cysteine through the conserved F or W. D genes are given only for firm matches. A row's size may be missing; if present it is once, few, many or a size class.

>NA|NA|TRBV7-2|TRBJ1-1
CASSVWDGGSTEAFF
TGTGCCAGCAGCGTCTGGGACGGCGGCAGCACTGAAGCTTTCTTT
>NA|NA|TRBV7-8|TRBJ1-5
CASSLDGRGIAQPQHF
TGTGCCAGCAGCTTAGATGGCAGGGGCATAGCTCAGCCCCAGCATTTT
>NA|NA|TRBV24-1|TRBJ2-4
CATSDAWLRAKNIQYF
TGTGCCACCAGTGATGCCTGGCTGAGAGCCAAAAACATTCAGTACTTC
>NA|NA|TRBV7-9|TRBJ1-4
CASSFQAGPNEKLFF
TGTGCCAGCAGCTTCCAGGCAGGGCCTAATGAAAAACTGTTTTTT
>NA|NA|TRBV5-1|TRBJ1-1
CASRDVLNTEAFF
TGCGCCAGCAGGGACGTTCTGAACACTGAAGCTTTCTTT
>NA|NA|TRBV18|TRBJ1-1
CASSPSENTEAFF
TGTGCCAGCTCACCCTCTGAGAACACTGAAGCTTTCTTT
>NA|TRBD2|TRBV19|TRBJ2-4
CASSMRGDKNIQYF
TGTGCCAGTAGTATGCGGGGGGACAAAAACATTCAGTACTTC
>NA|NA|TRBV6-7|TRBJ2-3
CASSYHSGLATDTQYF
TGTGCCAGCAGTTACCACTCTGGACTGGCCACAGATACGCAGTATTTT
>once|NA|TRBV7-2|TRBJ2-5
CASSSNAGETQYF
TGTGCCAGCAGCTCGAATGCAGGAGAGACCCAGTACTTC
>NA|NA|TRBV29-1|TRBJ1-2
CSVETGGIINYGYTF
TGCAGCGTTGAAACCGGCGGGATCATAAACTATGGCTACACCTTC
>NA|NA|TRBV12-3/TRBV12-4|TRBJ1-3
CASSSLRNTIYF
TGTGCCAGCAGTTCCCTCAGGAACACCATATATTTT
>NA|NA|TRBV15|TRBJ1-1
CATSRDTKSTEAFF
TGTGCCACCAGCAGAGATACGAAAAGCACTGAAGCTTTCTTT
>NA|TRBD2|TRBV6-5|TRBJ2-1
CASSSLAGGSNEQFF
TGTGCCAGCAGCTCGCTAGCGGGGGGGAGCAATGAGCAGTTCTTC
>NA|TRBD1|TRBV9|TRBJ2-3
CASSAGQGSTDTQYF
TGTGCCAGCAGCGCGGGACAGGGGAGCACAGATACGCAGTATTTT